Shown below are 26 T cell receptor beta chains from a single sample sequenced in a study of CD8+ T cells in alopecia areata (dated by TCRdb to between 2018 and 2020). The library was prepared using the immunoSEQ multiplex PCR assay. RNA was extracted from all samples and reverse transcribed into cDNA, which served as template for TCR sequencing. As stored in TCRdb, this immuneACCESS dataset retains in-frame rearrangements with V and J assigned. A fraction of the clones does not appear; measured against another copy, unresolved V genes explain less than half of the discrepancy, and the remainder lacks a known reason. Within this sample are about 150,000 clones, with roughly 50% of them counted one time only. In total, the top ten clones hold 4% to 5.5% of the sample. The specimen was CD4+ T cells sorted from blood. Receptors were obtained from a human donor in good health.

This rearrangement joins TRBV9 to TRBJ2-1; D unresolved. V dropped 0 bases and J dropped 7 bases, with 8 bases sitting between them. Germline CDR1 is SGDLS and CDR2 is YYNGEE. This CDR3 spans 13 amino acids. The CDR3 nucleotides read TGTGCCAGCAGCGTAGCTGGCGAGAATGAGCAGTTCTTC. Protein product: CASSVAGENEQFF.

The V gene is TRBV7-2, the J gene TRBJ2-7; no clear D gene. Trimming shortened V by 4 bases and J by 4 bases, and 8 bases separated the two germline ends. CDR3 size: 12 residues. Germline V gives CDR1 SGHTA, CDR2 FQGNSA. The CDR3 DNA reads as TGTGCCAGCAGCTCCCAGGCGTACGAGCAGTACTTC. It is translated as CASSSQAYEQYF.

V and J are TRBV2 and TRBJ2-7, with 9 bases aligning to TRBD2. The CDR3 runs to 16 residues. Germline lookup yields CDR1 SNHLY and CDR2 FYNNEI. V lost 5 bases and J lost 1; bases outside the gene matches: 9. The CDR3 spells CASSILSGRLSYEQYF. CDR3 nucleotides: TGTGCCAGCAGTATCCTTAGCGGGAGATTATCCTACGAGCAGTACTTC.

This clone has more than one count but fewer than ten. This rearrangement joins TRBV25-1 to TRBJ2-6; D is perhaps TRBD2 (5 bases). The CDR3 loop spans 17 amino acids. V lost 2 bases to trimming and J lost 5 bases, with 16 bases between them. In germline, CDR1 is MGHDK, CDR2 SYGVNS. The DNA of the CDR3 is TGTGCCAGCAGTGAACAAGCCGGGATTGTTAGGGCCAACGTCCTGACTTTC. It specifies CASSEQAGIVRANVLTF.

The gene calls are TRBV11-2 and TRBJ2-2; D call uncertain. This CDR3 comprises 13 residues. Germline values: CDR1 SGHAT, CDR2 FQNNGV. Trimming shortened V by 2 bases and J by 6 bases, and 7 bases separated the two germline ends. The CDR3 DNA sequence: TGTGCCAGCAGCTTATCTAGGCCCGGGGAGCTGTTTTTT. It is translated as CASSLSRPGELFF.

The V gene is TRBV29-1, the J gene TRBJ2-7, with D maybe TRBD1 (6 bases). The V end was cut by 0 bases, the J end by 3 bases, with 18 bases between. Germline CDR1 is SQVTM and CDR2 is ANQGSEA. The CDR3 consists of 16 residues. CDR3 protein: CSVEDVGTGSDYEQYF. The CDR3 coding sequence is TGCAGCGTTGAAGATGTTGGTACAGGGAGTGACTACGAGCAGTACTTC.

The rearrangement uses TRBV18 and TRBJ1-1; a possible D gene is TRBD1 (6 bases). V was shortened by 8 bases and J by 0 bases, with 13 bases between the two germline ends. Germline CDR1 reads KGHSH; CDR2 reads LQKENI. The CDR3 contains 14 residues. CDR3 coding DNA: TGTGCCAGCGCCCCCAGACAGGTGAACACTGAAGCTTTCTTT. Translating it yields CASAPRQVNTEAFF.

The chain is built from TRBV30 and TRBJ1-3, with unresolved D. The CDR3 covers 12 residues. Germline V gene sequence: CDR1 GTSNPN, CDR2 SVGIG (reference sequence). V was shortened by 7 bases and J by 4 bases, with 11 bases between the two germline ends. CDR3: CASWEIGNTIYF. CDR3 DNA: TGTGCCTCGTGGGAAATCGGAAACACCATATATTTT.

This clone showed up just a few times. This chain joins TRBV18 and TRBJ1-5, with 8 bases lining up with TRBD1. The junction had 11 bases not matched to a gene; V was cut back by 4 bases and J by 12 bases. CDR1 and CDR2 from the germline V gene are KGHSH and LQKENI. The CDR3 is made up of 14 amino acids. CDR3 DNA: TGTGCCAGCTCACTAGCCGGGACAGGAGGAGTCCAGCATTTT. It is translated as CASSLAGTGGVQHF.

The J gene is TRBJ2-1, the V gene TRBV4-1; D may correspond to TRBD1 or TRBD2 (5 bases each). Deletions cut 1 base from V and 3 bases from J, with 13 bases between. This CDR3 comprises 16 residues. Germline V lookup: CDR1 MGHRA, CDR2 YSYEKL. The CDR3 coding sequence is TGCGCCAGCAGCCAAGCCCCGGGACGCCTCTACAATGAGCAGTTCTTC. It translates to CASSQAPGRLYNEQFF.

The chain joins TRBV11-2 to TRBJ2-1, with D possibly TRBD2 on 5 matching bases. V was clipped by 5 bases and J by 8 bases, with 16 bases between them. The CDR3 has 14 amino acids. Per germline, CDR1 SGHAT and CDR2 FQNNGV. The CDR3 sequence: CASSVTTGVDEQFF. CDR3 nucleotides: TGTGCCAGCAGCGTAACCACCGGGGTTGATGAGCAGTTCTTC.

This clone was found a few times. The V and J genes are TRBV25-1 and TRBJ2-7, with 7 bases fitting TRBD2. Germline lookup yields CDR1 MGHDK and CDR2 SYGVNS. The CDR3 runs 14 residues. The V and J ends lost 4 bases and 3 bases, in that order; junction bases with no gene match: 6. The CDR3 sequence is CASSGAGAGYEQYF. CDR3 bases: TGTGCCAGCAGTGGGGCGGGAGCGGGCTACGAGCAGTACTTC.

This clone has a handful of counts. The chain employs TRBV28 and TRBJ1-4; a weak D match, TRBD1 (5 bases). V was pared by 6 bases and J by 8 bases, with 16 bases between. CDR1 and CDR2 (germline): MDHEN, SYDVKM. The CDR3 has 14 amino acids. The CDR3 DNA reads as TGTGCCAGCAGCCGGGGACGGGTAAAAGAAAAACTGTTTTTT. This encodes CASSRGRVKEKLFF.

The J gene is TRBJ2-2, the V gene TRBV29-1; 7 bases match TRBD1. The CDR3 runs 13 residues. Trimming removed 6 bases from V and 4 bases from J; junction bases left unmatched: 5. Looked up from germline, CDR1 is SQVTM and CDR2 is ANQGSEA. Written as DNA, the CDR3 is TGCAGCGTAGAAAGGGGGCGCACCGGGGAGCTGTTTTTT. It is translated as CSVERGRTGELFF.

The CDR3, as DNA: TGCAGCGTTCAGGGACTAGGGGAGACCCAGTACTTC. Its translation is CSVQGLGETQYF. The J gene is TRBJ2-5, the V gene TRBV29-1; 8 bases agree with TRBD2. Germline CDR1 is SQVTM and CDR2 is ANQGSEA. This CDR3 has 12 residues. J was trimmed by 5 bases and V by 5 bases; bases with no gene match: 4.

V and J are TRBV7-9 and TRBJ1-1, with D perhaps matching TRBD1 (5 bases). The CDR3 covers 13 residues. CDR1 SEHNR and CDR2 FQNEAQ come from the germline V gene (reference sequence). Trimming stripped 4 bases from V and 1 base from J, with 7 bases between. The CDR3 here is CASSYRRNTEAFF. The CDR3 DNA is TGTGCCAGCAGCTACAGGAGGAACACTGAAGCTTTCTTT.

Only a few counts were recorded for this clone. CDR3 protein: CASGKETQYF. CDR3 DNA sequence: TGTGCCAGCGGAAAAGAGACCCAGTACTTC. The chain employs TRBV9 and TRBJ2-5; no clear D. Germline V lookup: CDR1 SGDLS, CDR2 YYNGEE. V was clipped by 7 bases and J by 3 bases, with 4 bases between them. The CDR3 is 10 residues long.

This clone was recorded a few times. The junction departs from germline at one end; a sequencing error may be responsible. CDR3 in amino acids: CASSDPSGELFF. CDR3 in DNA: TGTGCTAGCAGCGACCCGTCCGGGGAGCTGTTTTTT. V gene TRBV7-7 combines with J gene TRBJ2-2; D remains unclear. CDR1 SSHAT and CDR2 FNYEAQ come from the germline V gene (reference sequence). The CDR3 extends over 12 amino acids.

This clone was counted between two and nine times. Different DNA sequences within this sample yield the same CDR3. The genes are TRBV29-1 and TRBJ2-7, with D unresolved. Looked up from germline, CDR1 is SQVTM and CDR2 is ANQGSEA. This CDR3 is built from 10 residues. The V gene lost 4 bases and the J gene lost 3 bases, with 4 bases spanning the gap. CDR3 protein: CSVGDYEQYF. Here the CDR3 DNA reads TGCAGCGTTGGGGACTACGAGCAGTACTTC.

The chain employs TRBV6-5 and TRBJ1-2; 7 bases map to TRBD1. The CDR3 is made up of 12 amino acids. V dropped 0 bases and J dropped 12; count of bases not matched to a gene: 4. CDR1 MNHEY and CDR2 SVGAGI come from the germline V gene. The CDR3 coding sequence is TGTGCCAGCAGTTACTCGGGGAGGGGGCACACCTTC. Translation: CASSYSGRGHTF.

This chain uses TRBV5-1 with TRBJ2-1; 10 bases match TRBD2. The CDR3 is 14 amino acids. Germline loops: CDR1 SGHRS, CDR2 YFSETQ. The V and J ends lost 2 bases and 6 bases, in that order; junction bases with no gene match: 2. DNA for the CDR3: TGCGCCAGCAGCTTAGGACTAGCGGTCAATGAGCAGTTCTTC. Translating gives CASSLGLAVNEQFF.

This CDR3 reads CASSLKGTYNEQFF. In nucleotides, the CDR3 is TGTGCCAGCAGCTTAAAGGGGACCTACAATGAGCAGTTCTTC. The gene calls are TRBV7-9 and TRBJ2-1, with D tentatively TRBD1 (5 bases). V was shortened by 2 bases and J by 2 bases, with 7 bases between the two germline ends. The CDR3 has 14 residues. The germline gives CDR1 SEHNR, CDR2 FQNEAQ (reference sequence). Based on the CDR3 plus reference TRBV7-9 and TRBJ2-1, the full variable domain is DTGVSQNPRHKITKRGQNVTFRCDPISEHNRLYWYRQTLGQGPEFLTYFQNEAQLEKSRLLSDRFSAERPKGSFSTLEIQRTEQGDSAMYLCASSLKGTYNEQFFGPGTRLTVL.

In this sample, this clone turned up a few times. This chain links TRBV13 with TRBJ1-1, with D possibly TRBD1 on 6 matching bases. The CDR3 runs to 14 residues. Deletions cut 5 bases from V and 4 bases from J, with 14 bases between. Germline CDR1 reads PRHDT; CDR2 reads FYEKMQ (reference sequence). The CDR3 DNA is TGTGCCAGCAGCCGCGGAGGGGGAGGCACTGAAGCTTTCTTT. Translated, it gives CASSRGGGGTEAFF.

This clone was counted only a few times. In DNA, the CDR3 is TGCAGCGTTAAGAAACACAATGAGCAGTTCTTC. Protein product: CSVKKHNEQFF. J is TRBJ2-1 and V is TRBV29-1; D unclear. V lost 5 bases and J lost 5, with 7 bases in between. CDR3 length: 11 residues. Per germline, CDR1 SQVTM and CDR2 ANQGSEA.

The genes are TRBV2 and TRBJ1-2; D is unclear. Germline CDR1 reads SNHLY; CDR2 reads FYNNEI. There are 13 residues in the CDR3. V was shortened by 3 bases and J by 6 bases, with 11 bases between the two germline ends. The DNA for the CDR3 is TGTGCCAGCAGTGATCGGGGAGTGAATGGCTACACCTTC. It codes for CASSDRGVNGYTF.

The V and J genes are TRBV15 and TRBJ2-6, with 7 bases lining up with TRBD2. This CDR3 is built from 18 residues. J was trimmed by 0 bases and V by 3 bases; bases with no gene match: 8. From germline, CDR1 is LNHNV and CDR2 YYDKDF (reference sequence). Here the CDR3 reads CATSSVGGYGSGANVLTF. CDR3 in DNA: TGTGCCACCAGCAGTGTGGGAGGGTACGGCTCTGGGGCCAACGTCCTGACTTTC.